The next 9 T cell receptor beta chains were all read from a single sample in a study of blood T cell repertoires in COVID-19. TCRdb keeps only in-frame clones here, not all; method: immunoSEQ multiplex PCR. The table has approximately 230,000 clones, about 80% seen once. Sequences were obtained from peripheral blood. These receptor sequences come from a woman aged 80 or over with active or convalescent COVID-19.

This chain uses TRBV20-1 with TRBJ1-2, with D tentatively TRBD1 (5 bases). V lost 3 bases and J lost 1, with 9 bases in between. The length of the CDR3 is 13 residues. CDR1 and CDR2 (germline): DFQATT, SNEGSKA (reference sequence). The CDR3 is CSASRQINYGYTF. CDR3 bases: TGCAGTGCTAGTCGACAGATTAACTATGGCTACACCTTC.

J is TRBJ2-7 and V is TRBV5-6, with TRBD1 matching 9 bases. The trim removed 3 bases at V and 4 bases at J, leaving 11 bases unmatched. The CDR3 has 16 residues. Germline assignment: CDR1 SGHDT and CDR2 YYEEEE. This CDR3 is CASSSSRDRAFYEQYF. CDR3 nucleotides: TGTGCCAGCAGCTCGTCCCGGGACAGGGCTTTTTACGAGCAGTACTTC. The full variable domain, completed using reference TRBV5-6 and TRBJ2-7, is DAGVTQSPTHLIKTRGQQVTLRCSPKSGHDTVSWYQQALGQGPQFIFQYYEEEERQRGNFPDRFSGHQFPNYSSELNVNALLLGDSALYLCASSSSRDRAFYEQYFGPGTRLTVT.

This clone showed up just a few times. The rearrangement uses TRBV5-6 and TRBJ2-3; a weak D match, TRBD1 (6 bases). This CDR3 is 15 amino acids long. Deletions cut 2 bases from V and 3 bases from J, with 13 bases between. CDR1 and CDR2 from the germline V gene are SGHDT and YYEEEE. This chain's CDR3 is CASSFQGRETDTQYF. The CDR3 DNA reads as TGTGCCAGCAGCTTCCAGGGGCGCGAGACAGATACGCAGTATTTT.

In this sample, this clone turned up once. The chain is built from TRBV18 and TRBJ1-3, with D perhaps matching TRBD1 (5 bases). The CDR3 totals 14 residues. Between the trimmed V and J ends, which lost 1 base and 2 bases, there was a span of 6 bases. Germline CDR1 is KGHSH and CDR2 is LQKENI. Written as DNA, the CDR3 is TGTGCCAGCTCACCACAGGGGCCTGGAAACACCATATATTTT. Its translation is CASSPQGPGNTIYF.

The rearrangement uses TRBV15 and TRBJ2-3; a possible D gene is TRBD2 (5 bases). The CDR3 contains 15 residues. Germline-derived CDR1 and CDR2 are LNHNV and YYDKDF (reference sequence). Trimming removed 0 bases at V and 8 bases at J, with 15 bases between. The chain's CDR3 is CATSRDRGSGFTQYF. For the CDR3, the DNA is TGTGCCACCAGCAGAGATCGTGGTTCGGGGTTTACGCAGTATTTT.

The chain combines TRBV9 with TRBJ1-3; 7 bases align to TRBD1. The CDR3 runs to 16 residues. V dropped 4 bases and J dropped 2; count of bases not matched to a gene: 9. In germline, CDR1 is SGDLS, CDR2 YYNGEE. CDR3 bases: TGTGCCAGCAGCATCCAACAGGGGAGGACTGGAAACACCATATATTTT. Residues: CASSIQQGRTGNTIYF.

The chain links TRBV7-6 to TRBJ1-3, with TRBD1 identical over 10 bases. V trimming: 5 bases; J trimming: 5 bases; junction bases outside the gene matches: 18. The germline V gene encodes CDR1 SGHVS and CDR2 FNYEAQ. CDR3 length: 19 amino acids. In DNA form, the CDR3 reads TGTGCCAGCAGCCCATCGCTCGGGACAGGGGTAGATTCGAGAAACACCATATATTTT. This codes for CASSPSLGTGVDSRNTIYF.

The rearrangement links TRBV6-6 to TRBJ2-7; 7 nucleotides match TRBD1. CDR1 and CDR2 (germline): MNHNY, SVGAGI (reference sequence). V shed 2 bases, J shed 3 bases, and the junction held 4 bases outside the gene matches. The CDR3 is 14 amino acids. The CDR3 loop reads CASSYRPGGYEQYF. The CDR3 DNA follows: TGTGCCAGCAGTTACCGTCCAGGGGGCTACGAGCAGTACTTC.

The chain combines TRBV28 with TRBJ1-5; 8 positions match TRBD1. CDR1 is MDHEN, CDR2 SYDVKM, per germline. V lost 7 bases, J lost 0 bases, and 5 bases stayed unmatched. This CDR3 region has 15 residues. For the CDR3, the DNA is TGTGCCAGCACCACGGACAGGGTTAGCAATCAGCCCCAGCATTTT. It encodes CASTTDRVSNQPQHF.